In this sample, the clone carrying this T cell receptor beta chain turned up a few times. The sample belongs to a study of blood T cell repertoires in COVID-19. Across the whole study: The analysed material was cDNA or gDNA that came from T cells, B-cell-depleted T cells, or PBMCs.

Measured with immunoSEQ multiplex PCR; TCRdb has only the in-frame clones, and not every one. The table has 150,000 to 170,000 clones, roughly 80% seen once. Germline-derived CDR1 and CDR2 are SGHTA and FQGNSA. The CDR3 is 14 amino acids. V was shortened by 1 base and J by 10 bases, with 11 bases between the two germline ends. The sample comprised peripheral blood. The sequence derives from a woman in her fifties or sixties with acute or convalescent COVID-19. The chain joins TRBV7-2 to TRBJ1-6, with D unclear. In DNA form, the CDR3 reads TGTGCCAGCAGCTTAGACCGTTCACGGTCACCCCTCCACTTT. Translation gives CASSLDRSRSPLHF. The full variable domain, with the rest looked up from reference TRBV7-2 and TRBJ1-6, is GAGVSQSPSNKVTEKGKDVELRCDPISGHTALYWYRQSLGQGLEFLIYFQGNSAPDKSGLPSDRFSAERTGGSVSTLTIQRTQQEDSAVYLCASSLDRSRSPLHFGNGTRLTVT.